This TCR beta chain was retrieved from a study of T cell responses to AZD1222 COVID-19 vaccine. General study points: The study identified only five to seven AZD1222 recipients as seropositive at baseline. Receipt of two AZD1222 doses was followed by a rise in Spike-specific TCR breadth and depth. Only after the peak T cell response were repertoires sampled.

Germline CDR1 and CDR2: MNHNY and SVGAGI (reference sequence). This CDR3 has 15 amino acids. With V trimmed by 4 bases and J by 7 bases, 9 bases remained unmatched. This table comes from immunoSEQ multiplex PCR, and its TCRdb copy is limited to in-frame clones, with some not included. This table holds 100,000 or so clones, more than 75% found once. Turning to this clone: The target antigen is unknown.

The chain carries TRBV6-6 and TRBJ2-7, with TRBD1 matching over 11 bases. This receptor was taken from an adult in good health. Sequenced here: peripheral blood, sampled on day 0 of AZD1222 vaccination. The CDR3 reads CASSSIGQGAGEQYF. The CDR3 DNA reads TGTGCCAGCAGTTCGATCGGACAGGGGGCCGGGGAGCAGTACTTC.